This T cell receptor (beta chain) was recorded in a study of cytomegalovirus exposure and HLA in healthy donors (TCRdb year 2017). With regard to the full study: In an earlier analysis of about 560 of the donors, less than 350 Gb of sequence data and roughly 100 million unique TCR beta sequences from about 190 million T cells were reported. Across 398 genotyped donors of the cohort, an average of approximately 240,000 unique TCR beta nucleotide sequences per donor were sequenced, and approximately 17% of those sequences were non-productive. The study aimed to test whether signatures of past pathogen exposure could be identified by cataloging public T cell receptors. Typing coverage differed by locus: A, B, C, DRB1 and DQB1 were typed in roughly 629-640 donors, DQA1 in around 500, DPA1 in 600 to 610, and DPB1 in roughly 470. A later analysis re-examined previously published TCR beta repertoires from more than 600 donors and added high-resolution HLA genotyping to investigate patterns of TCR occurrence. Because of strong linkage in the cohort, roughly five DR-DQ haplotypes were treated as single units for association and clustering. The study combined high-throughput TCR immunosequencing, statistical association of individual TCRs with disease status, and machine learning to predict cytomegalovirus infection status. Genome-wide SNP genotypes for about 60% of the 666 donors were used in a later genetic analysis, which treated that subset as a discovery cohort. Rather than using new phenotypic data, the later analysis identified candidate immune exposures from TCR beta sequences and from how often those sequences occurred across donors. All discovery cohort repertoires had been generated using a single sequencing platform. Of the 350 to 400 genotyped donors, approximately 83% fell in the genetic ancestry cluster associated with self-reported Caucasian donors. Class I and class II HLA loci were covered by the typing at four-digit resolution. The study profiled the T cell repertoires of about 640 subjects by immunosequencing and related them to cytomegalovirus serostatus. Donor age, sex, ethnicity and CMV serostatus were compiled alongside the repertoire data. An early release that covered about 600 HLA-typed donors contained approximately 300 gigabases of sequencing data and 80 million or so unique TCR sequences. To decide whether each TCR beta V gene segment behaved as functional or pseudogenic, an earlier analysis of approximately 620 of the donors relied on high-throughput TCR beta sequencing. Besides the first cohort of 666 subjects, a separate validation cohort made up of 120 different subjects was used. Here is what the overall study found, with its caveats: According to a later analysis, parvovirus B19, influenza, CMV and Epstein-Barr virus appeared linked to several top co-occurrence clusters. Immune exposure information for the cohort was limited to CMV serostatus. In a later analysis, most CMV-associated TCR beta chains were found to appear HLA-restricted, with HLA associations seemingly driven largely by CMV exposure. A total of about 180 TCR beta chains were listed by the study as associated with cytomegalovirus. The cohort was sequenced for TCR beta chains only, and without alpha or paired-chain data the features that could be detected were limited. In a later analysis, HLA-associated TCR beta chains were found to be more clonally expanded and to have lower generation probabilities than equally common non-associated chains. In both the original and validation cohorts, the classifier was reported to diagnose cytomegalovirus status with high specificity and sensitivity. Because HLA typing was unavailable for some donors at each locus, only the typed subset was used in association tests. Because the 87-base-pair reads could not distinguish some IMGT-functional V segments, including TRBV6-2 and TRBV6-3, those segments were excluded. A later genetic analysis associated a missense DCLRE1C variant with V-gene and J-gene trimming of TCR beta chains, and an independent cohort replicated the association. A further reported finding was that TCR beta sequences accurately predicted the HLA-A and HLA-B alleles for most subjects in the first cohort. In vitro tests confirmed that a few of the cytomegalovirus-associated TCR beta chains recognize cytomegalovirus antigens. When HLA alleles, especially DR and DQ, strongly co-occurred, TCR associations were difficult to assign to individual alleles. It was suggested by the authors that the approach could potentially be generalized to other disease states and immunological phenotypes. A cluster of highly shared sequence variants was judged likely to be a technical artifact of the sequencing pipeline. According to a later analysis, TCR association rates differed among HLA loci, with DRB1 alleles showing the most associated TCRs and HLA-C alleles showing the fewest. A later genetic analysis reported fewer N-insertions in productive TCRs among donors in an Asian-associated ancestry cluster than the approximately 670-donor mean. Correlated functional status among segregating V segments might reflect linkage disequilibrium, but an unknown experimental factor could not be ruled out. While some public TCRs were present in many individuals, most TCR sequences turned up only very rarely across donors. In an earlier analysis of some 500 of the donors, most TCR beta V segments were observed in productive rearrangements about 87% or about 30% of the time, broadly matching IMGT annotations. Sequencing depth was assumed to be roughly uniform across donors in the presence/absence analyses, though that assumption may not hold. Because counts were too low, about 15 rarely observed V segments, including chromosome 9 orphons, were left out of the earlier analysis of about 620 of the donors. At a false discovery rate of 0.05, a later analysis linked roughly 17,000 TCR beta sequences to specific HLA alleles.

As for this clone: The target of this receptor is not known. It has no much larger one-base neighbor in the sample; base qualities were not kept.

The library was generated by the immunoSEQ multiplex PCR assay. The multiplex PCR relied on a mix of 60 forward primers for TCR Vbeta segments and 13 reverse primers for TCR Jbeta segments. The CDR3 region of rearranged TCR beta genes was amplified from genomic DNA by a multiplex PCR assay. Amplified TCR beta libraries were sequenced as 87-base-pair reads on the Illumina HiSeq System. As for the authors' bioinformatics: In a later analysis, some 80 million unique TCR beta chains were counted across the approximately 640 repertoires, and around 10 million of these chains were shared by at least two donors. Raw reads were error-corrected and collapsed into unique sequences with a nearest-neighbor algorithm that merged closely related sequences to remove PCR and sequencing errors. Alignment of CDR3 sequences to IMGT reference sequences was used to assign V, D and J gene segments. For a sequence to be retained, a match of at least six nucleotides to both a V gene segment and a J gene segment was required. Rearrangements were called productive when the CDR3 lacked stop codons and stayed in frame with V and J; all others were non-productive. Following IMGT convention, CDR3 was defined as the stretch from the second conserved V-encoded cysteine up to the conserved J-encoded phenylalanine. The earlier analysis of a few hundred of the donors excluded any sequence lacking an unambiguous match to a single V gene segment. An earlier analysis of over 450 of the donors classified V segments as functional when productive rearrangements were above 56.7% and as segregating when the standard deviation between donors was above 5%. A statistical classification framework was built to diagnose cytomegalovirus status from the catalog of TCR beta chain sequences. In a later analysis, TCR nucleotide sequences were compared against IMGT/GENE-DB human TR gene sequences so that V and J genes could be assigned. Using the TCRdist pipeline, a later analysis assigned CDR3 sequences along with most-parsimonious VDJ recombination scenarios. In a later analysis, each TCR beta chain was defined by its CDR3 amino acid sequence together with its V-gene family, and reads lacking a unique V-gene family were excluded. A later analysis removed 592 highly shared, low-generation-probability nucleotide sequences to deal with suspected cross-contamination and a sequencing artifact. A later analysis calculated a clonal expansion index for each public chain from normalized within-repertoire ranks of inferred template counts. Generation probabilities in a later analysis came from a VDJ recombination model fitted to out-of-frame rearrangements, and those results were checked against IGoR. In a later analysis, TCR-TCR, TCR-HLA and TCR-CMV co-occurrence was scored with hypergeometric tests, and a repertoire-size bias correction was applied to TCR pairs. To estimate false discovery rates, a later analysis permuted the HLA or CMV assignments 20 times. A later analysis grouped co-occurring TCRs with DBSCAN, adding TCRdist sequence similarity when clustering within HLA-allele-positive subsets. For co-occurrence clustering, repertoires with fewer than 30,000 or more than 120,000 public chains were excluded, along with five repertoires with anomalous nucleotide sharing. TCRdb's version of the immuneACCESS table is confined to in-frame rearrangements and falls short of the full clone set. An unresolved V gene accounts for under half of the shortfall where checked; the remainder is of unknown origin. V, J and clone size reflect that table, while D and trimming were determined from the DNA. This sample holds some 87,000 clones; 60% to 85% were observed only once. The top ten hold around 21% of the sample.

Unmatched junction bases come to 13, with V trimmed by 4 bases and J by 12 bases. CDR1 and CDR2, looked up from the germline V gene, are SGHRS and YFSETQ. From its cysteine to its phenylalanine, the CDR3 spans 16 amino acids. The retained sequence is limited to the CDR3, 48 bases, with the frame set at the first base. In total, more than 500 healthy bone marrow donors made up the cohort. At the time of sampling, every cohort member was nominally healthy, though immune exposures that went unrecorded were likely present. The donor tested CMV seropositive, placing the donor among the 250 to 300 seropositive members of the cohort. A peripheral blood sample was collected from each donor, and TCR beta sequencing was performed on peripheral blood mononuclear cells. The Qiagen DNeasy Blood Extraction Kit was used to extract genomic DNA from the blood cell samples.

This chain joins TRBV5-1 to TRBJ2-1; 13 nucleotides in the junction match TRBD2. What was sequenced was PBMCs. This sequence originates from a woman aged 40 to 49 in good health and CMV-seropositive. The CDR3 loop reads CASSRAPGLAGKPQFF. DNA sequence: TGCGCCAGCAGCCGAGCGCCGGGACTAGCGGGAAAGCCGCAGTTCTTC. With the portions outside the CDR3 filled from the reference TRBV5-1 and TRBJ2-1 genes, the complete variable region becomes KAGVTQTPRYLIKTRGQQVTLSCSPISGHRSVSWYQQTPGQGLQFLFEYFSETQRNKGNFPGRFSGRQFSNSRSEMNVSTLELGDSALYLCASSRAPGLAGKPQFFGPGTRLTVL.